This T cell receptor (beta chain) was captured in a study of cytomegalovirus exposure and HLA in healthy donors. Turning to this clone: The target antigen is unknown.

Researchers ran the PCR with 60 Vbeta and 13 Jbeta primers. Some clones are missing from TCRdb's copy, which holds only in-frame ones; the method was immunoSEQ multiplex PCR. Of about 170,000 clones detected, about 79% appear once; the ten largest clones hold approximately 2.4%. V lost 3 bases, J lost 7 bases, and 4 bases stayed unmatched. From germline, CDR1 is SGDLS and CDR2 YYNGEE. The CDR3 contains 15 residues. Study conclusions and caveats: Some V segments, TRBV6-2 and TRBV6-3 among them, were indistinguishable and were therefore excluded. Apparent HLA restriction characterized most CMV-associated TCR beta chains in a later analysis. Follow-up analysis later connected one missense variant in DCLRE1C with trimming of TCR beta V- and J-genes.

The rearrangement links TRBV9 to TRBJ1-6, with 10 bases aligning to TRBD1. This TCR derives from a woman in her fifties or sixties in good health and CMV-seronegative. Sequenced sample: PBMCs. CDR3 region: CASSAGQGGNSPLHF. The CDR3 DNA follows: TGTGCCAGCAGCGCAGGACAGGGGGGCAATTCACCCCTCCACTTT.